Sequencing of this TCR beta chain was carried out in a study of beta chain features in type 1 diabetes. Study at large: Cell yields, gender and age were comparable in patients and healthy donors. Whole-study results and caveats: Patients with type 1 diabetes showed fewer VDJ junction insertions and more deletions.

V shed 6 bases, J shed 7 bases, and the junction held 18 bases outside the gene matches. The CDR3 sequence is 17 residues long. The germline gives CDR1 SGHTA, CDR2 FQGNSA. As regards this clone: Its specificity is not known.

The authors reverse transcribed all of the isolated RNA, so sequencing captured expressed TCRB transcripts. Using immunoSEQ multiplex PCR, the repertoire was profiled, and TCRdb retains in-frame clones only, with some absent. The sample consists of about 360,000 clones, roughly 12% of them appearing once. Cells sorted by CD45RO/CCR7/CD25/CD127/CD95/CD27 comprised CD4+ naive, central memory, regulatory and stem cell-like memory cells. The rearrangement links TRBV7-2 to TRBJ2-1; 7 nucleotides align to TRBD2. The material sequenced was naive CD4+ T cells from blood. This TCR was recovered from a man younger than 35 in good health. CDR3 sequence reads: CASSPAPGTMHVNEQFF. In DNA, the CDR3 is TGTGCCAGCAGTCCGGCCCCTGGGACTATGCATGTGAATGAGCAGTTCTTC.